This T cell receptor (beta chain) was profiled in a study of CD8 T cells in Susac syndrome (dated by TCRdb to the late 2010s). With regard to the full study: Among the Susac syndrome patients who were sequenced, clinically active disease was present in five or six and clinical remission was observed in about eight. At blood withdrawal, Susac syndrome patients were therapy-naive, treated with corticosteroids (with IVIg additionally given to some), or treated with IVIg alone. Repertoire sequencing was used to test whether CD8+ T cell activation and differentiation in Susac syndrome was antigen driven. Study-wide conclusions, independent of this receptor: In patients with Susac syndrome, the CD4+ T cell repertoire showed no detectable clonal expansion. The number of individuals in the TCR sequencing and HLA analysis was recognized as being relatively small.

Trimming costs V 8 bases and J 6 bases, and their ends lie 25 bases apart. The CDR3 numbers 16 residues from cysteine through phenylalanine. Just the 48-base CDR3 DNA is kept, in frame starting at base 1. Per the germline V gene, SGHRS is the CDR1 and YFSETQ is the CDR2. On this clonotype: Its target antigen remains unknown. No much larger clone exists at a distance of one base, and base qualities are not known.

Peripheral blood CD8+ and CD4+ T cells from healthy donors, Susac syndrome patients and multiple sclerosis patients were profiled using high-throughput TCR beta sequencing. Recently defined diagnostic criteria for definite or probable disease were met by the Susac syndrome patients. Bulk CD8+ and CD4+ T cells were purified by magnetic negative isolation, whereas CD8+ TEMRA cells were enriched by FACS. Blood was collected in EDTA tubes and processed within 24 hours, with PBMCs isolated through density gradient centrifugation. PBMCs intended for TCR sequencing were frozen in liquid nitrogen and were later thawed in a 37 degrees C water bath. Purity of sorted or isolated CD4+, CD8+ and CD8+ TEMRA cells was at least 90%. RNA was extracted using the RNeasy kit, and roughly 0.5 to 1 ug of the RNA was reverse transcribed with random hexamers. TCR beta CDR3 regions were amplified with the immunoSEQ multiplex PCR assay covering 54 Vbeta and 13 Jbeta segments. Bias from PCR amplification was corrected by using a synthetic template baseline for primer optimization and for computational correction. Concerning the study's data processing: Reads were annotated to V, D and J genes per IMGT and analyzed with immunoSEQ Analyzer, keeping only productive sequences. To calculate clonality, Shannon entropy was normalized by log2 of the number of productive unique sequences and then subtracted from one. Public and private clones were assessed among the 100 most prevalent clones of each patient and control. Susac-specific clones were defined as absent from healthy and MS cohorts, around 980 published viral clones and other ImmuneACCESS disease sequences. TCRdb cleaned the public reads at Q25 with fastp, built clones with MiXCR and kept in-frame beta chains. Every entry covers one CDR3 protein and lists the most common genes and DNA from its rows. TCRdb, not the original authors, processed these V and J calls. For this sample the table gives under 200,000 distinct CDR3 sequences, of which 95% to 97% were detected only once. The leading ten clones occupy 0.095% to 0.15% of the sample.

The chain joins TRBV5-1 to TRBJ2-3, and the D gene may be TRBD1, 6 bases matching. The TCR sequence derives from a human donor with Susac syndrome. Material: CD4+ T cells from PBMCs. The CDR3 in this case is CASTLNTGNRVDTQYF. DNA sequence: TGCGCCAGTACGTTGAATACAGGGAATAGAGTGGATACGCAGTATTTT.